Listed below are T cell receptor beta chains from one sample, sequenced in a study of shared clonotypes between healthy human individuals. The repertoire was sequenced with immunoSEQ multiplex PCR; TCRdb's copy has only in-frame clones and lacks some. The data show roughly 2.2 million clones, about 90% seen once. The sequenced sample consisted of naive CD4+ T cells from PBMCs. These receptors were collected from a man aged 18-30 years in good health. Some clones in this sample may be carry-over from other donors' samples. Each CDR3 is given with its conserved first and last residue. A D gene is named only where the DNA matches it firmly. Rows give clone size only sometimes, using once, few, many, or a class for an expanded clone.

size: .; J: TRBJ1-5; V: TRBV7-9; D: .; DNA: TGTGCCAGCAGCCACAACCGGGATAGCAATCAGCCCCAGCATTTT; CDR3: CASSHNRDSNQPQHF
size: .; J: TRBJ1-4; V: TRBV9; D: .; DNA: TGTGCCAGCAGCGTTGAGATCGGTGGAAAACTGTTTTTT; CDR3: CASSVEIGGKLFF
size: .; J: TRBJ1-5; V: TRBV28; D: TRBD1; DNA: TGTGCCAGCAGTCAACCGGGACAGCAAGGGGGGCCCCAGCATTTT; CDR3: CASSQPGQQGGPQHF
size: .; J: TRBJ1-4; V: TRBV4-1; D: .; DNA: TGCGCCAGCAGCCTTAACGGGCCAGGCGATGAAAAACTGTTTTTT; CDR3: CASSLNGPGDEKLFF
size: once; J: TRBJ1-5; V: TRBV11-2; D: .; DNA: TGTGCCAGCAGCCAAGACAGGCTGAATCAGCCCCAGCATTTT; CDR3: CASSQDRLNQPQHF
size: .; J: TRBJ2-5; V: TRBV27; D: TRBD1; DNA: TGTGCCAGCAGTAGGGGGCAGGGGCGGGAGACCCAGTACTTC; CDR3: CASSRGQGRETQYF
size: .; J: TRBJ2-7; V: TRBV6-1; D: .; DNA: TGTGCCAGCAGTGAGATACTCAGGGACTCGCGCGGACAGTACTTC; CDR3: CASSEILRDSRGQYF
size: .; J: TRBJ2-4; V: TRBV6-1; D: .; DNA: TGTGCCAGCAGTGAAGCAAGACAAGCCAAAAACATTCAGTACTTC; CDR3: CASSEARQAKNIQYF
size: .; J: TRBJ1-1; V: TRBV7-9; D: .; DNA: TGTGCCAGTGGCGGGGGGGTAGTGAACACTGAAGCTTTCTTT; CDR3: CASGGGVVNTEAFF
size: .; J: TRBJ2-7; V: TRBV10-1; D: .; DNA: TGCGCCAGCAGTGCCGGCTACGAGCAGTACTTC; CDR3: CASSAGYEQYF
size: .; J: TRBJ2-2; V: TRBV19; D: .; DNA: TGTGCCAGTCTTATTCCGGGACGTCCGAACACCGGGGAGCTGTTTTTT; CDR3: CASLIPGRPNTGELFF
size: .; J: TRBJ2-7; V: TRBV28; D: TRBD2; DNA: TGTGCCAGCATTTCCAGCGGGAGGGCCTATGGCGAGCAGTACTTC; CDR3: CASISSGRAYGEQYF
size: .; J: TRBJ2-3; V: TRBV14; D: .; DNA: TGTGCCAGCAGCCAGCGTCCAGATCACAGGGATACGCAGTATTTT; CDR3: CASSQRPDHRDTQYF
size: .; J: TRBJ2-1; V: TRBV7-2; D: TRBD2; DNA: TGTGCCAGCAGCTTGGGTCTAGCGGTTAATGAGCAGTTCTTC; CDR3: CASSLGLAVNEQFF
size: .; J: TRBJ1-1; V: TRBV9; D: TRBD1; DNA: TGTGCCAGCAGCCCGAGGACAGGGTCGTACACTGAAGCTTTCTTT; CDR3: CASSPRTGSYTEAFF
size: .; J: TRBJ2-7; V: TRBV5-1; D: TRBD2; DNA: TGCGCCAGCAGCACCTTAGCGGGGTCCTCCTACGAGCAGTACTTC; CDR3: CASSTLAGSSYEQYF
size: .; J: TRBJ2-7; V: TRBV28; D: .; DNA: TGTGCCAGCAGCTCGACTTATTACGAGCAGTACTTC; CDR3: CASSSTYYEQYF
size: .; J: TRBJ2-2; V: TRBV15; D: .; DNA: TGTGCCACCAGCAGGGGTGACGCGAACACCGGGGAGCTGTTTTTT; CDR3: CATSRGDANTGELFF
size: .; J: TRBJ1-4; V: TRBV30; D: .; DNA: TGTGCCTGGAGTGCGGAGGAAAAACTGTTTTTT; CDR3: CAWSAEEKLFF
size: .; J: TRBJ2-3; V: TRBV29-1; D: .; DNA: TGCAGCGTTGTTGGGAGGTACACAGATACGCAGTATTTT; CDR3: CSVVGRYTDTQYF
size: .; J: TRBJ2-5; V: TRBV7-8; D: .; DNA: TGTGCCAGCAGCTTTGTGGGGGCGGGGGAGACCCAGTACTTC; CDR3: CASSFVGAGETQYF
size: .; J: TRBJ2-3; V: TRBV30; D: .; DNA: TGTGCCTGGAGCTGGGGGCCAAACACAGATACGCAGTATTTT; CDR3: CAWSWGPNTDTQYF
size: .; J: TRBJ2-7; V: TRBV11-1; D: .; DNA: TGTGCCAGCAGCTTATCAGACTACGAGCAGTACTTC; CDR3: CASSLSDYEQYF
size: .; J: TRBJ2-1; V: TRBV28; D: .; DNA: TGTGCCAGCAGGGGCGGAGGGGCCTCCTACAATGAGCAGTTCTTC; CDR3: CASRGGGASYNEQFF
size: .; J: TRBJ2-3; V: TRBV7-2; D: .; DNA: TGTGCCAGCAGCTTAAGGCTAGATGGGCTCACAGATACGCAGTATTTT; CDR3: CASSLRLDGLTDTQYF
size: once; J: TRBJ1-2; V: TRBV7-2; D: .; DNA: TGTGCCAGCAGCTCCATCAACCGGGACGGTAACTATGGCTACACCTTC; CDR3: CASSSINRDGNYGYTF
size: .; J: TRBJ1-1; V: TRBV9; D: .; DNA: TGTGCCAGCAGCGTAGCTAGGACGGGAACTGAAGCTTTCTTT; CDR3: CASSVARTGTEAFF
size: .; J: TRBJ1-2; V: TRBV4-2; D: TRBD1; DNA: TGTGCCAGCAGCTCAGGACAGGGGGCGGGCTATGGCTACACCTTC; CDR3: CASSSGQGAGYGYTF
size: .; J: TRBJ2-7; V: TRBV9; D: TRBD1; DNA: TGTGCCAGCAGCACCGGGACAGGACCCATCTACGAGCAGTACTTC; CDR3: CASSTGTGPIYEQYF
size: .; J: TRBJ1-1; V: TRBV20-1; D: .; DNA: TGCAGTGCTAACAGGGTGTCTGAAGCTTTCTTT; CDR3: CSANRVSEAFF
size: .; J: TRBJ2-7; V: TRBV5-1; D: .; DNA: TGCGCCAGCAGCTTGGAGTACGCGTCGCACGAGCAGTACTTC; CDR3: CASSLEYASHEQYF
size: .; J: TRBJ1-2; V: TRBV6-1; D: .; DNA: TGTGCCGGAAAATTCGCGGGGGGACGCTATGGCTACACCTTC; CDR3: CAGKFAGGRYGYTF
size: .; J: TRBJ2-7; V: TRBV7-9; D: TRBD1; DNA: TGTGCCAGCAGCGGAGACAGGGACGAGCAGTACTTC; CDR3: CASSGDRDEQYF
size: .; J: TRBJ2-3; V: TRBV9; D: TRBD1; DNA: TGTGCCAGCAGCTCGCGGACAGGGAAGACAGATACGCAGTATTTT; CDR3: CASSSRTGKTDTQYF
size: .; J: TRBJ2-1; V: TRBV5-4; D: TRBD2; DNA: TGTGCCAGCAGCTTGGAACTAGCGGGAGCCATCTCCTACAATGAGCAGTTCTTC; CDR3: CASSLELAGAISYNEQFF
size: .; J: TRBJ2-5; V: TRBV9; D: .; DNA: TGTGCCAGCAGCCAAGGGGGAGAGACCCAGTACTTC; CDR3: CASSQGGETQYF
size: few; J: TRBJ1-1; V: TRBV29-1; D: .; DNA: TGCAGCGTAAACAGCCCACTTACCCCGTGGACTGAAGCTTTCTTT; CDR3: CSVNSPLTPWTEAFF
size: .; J: TRBJ2-1; V: TRBV5-1; D: .; DNA: TGCGCCAGCAGCTTGGAGGGAATCTACGACAATGAGCAGTTCTTC; CDR3: CASSLEGIYDNEQFF
size: .; J: TRBJ1-5; V: TRBV28; D: TRBD1; DNA: TGTGCCAGCAGTTTCCCCACCACAGGGGCTCATAGCAATCAGCCCCAGCATTTT; CDR3: CASSFPTTGAHSNQPQHF
size: .; J: TRBJ2-1; V: TRBV6-6; D: .; DNA: TGTGCCAGCAGTTACTCGAACCCGGTTAACAATGAGCAGTTCTTC; CDR3: CASSYSNPVNNEQFF
size: .; J: TRBJ2-4; V: TRBV6-1; D: .; DNA: TGTGCCAGCAGTGAATCCCGACTTCCTACAGGGATTGGCATTCAGTACTTC; CDR3: CASSESRLPTGIGIQYF
size: .; J: TRBJ2-7; V: TRBV28; D: .; DNA: TGTGCCAGCAGTTTACCCGGAAGCTCCTACGAGCAGTACTTC; CDR3: CASSLPGSSYEQYF
size: .; J: TRBJ1-4; V: TRBV7-9; D: .; DNA: TGTGCCAGCAGCACTCCCAATGAAAAACTGTTTTTT; CDR3: CASSTPNEKLFF
size: .; J: TRBJ2-7; V: TRBV30; D: .; DNA: TGTGCCTGGAGTGTTTGGCGTGGGGGACACGAGCAGTACTTC; CDR3: CAWSVWRGGHEQYF
size: .; J: TRBJ2-1; V: TRBV5-1; D: TRBD2; DNA: TGCGCCAGCAGCTCCGGACTAGCGGGAACAACCGAGCAGTTCTTC; CDR3: CASSSGLAGTTEQFF
size: .; J: TRBJ2-4; V: TRBV19; D: TRBD1; DNA: TGTGCCAGTAGTATCGGCGACAGGGCAAATGACATTCAGTACTTC; CDR3: CASSIGDRANDIQYF
size: .; J: TRBJ1-4; V: TRBV6-6; D: .; DNA: TGTGCCAGCAGGAACAGGGTTCAAGGAGAAAAACTGTTTTTT; CDR3: CASRNRVQGEKLFF
size: .; J: TRBJ1-3; V: TRBV4-2; D: .; DNA: TGTGCCAGCAGCCAAATGGCCCTTCAAGAAGTTGGAAACACCATATATTTT; CDR3: CASSQMALQEVGNTIYF
size: .; J: TRBJ2-7; V: TRBV6-6; D: TRBD2; DNA: TGTGCCAGCACGCCTAGCGGCACCTACGAGCAGTACTTC; CDR3: CASTPSGTYEQYF
size: .; J: TRBJ1-2; V: TRBV5-4; D: .; DNA: TGTGCCAGCAGCTCCCCGGGGGTTAACTATGGCTACACCTTC; CDR3: CASSSPGVNYGYTF
size: .; J: TRBJ2-5; V: TRBV7-9; D: .; DNA: TGTGCCAGCAGCTCGGGACGGAACCAAGAGACCCAGTACTTC; CDR3: CASSSGRNQETQYF
size: .; J: TRBJ2-5; V: TRBV15; D: TRBD2; DNA: TGTGCCACCAGCAGACCTAGCGGGACGGCCCGGGGGACGACCCAGTACTTC; CDR3: CATSRPSGTARGTTQYF